This entry lists 27 T cell receptor beta chains sequenced from one sample in a study of T cells after yellow fever vaccination. TCRdb re-called the 5' RACE reads with MiXCR, one entry per CDR3 protein. The sample lists approximately 300,000 distinct CDR3 sequences; approximately 11% were seen once. Here the sequenced sample was CD4+ T cells sorted from PBMCs, taken 45 days after the yellow fever booster vaccination. Receptor source: a man aged 18 to 29 who received the YFV17D yellow fever vaccine.

This clonotype was recorded a few times. The chain links TRBV20-1 to TRBJ2-4; 12 bases map to TRBD2. J lost 0 bases, V lost 0 bases, and 3 bases had no gene match. Per the germline V gene, CDR1 is DFQATT and CDR2 is SNEGSKA (reference sequence). This CDR3 region has 17 residues. The CDR3: CSARDLAGGEAKNIQYF. The CDR3 nucleotides read TGCAGTGCTAGAGATCTAGCGGGGGGGGAAGCCAAAAACATTCAGTACTTC.

This clonotype was counted only a few times. This rearrangement joins TRBV10-3 to TRBJ2-3; D call uncertain. The germline V gene encodes CDR1 ENHRY and CDR2 SYGVKD. This CDR3 is 12 amino acids long. V lost 7 bases, J lost 0 bases, and 5 bases lay in between. CDR3 DNA: TGTGCCATCAAGACGAGCACAGATACGCAGTATTTT. This codes for CAIKTSTDTQYF.

This clonotype was observed a handful of times. Written as DNA, the CDR3 is TGCGCCAGCAGCTCGGGACTAGCGGGGCTCACAGATACGCAGTATTTT. This sequence encodes CASSSGLAGLTDTQYF. V and J are TRBV5-1 and TRBJ2-3, with TRBD2 identical over 13 bases. V was pared by 3 bases and J by 2 bases, with 3 bases of the junction left unmatched. This CDR3 has 16 amino acids. From germline, CDR1 is SGHRS and CDR2 YFSETQ.

The V and J genes are TRBV7-2 and TRBJ2-7; TRBD2 agrees at 12 bases. The V segment lost 4 bases and the J segment 3 bases; nucleotides outside the gene matches: 4. The CDR3 contains 15 residues. The V gene's germline CDR1 is SGHTA and CDR2 FQGNSA. In DNA, the CDR3 is TGTGCCAGCAGCTCTAGCGGGGGGGCGTACTACGAGCAGTACTTC. It is translated as CASSSSGGAYYEQYF.

V usage is TRBV3-1 and J usage is TRBJ1-5, with unresolved D. The V and J ends lost 3 bases and 6 bases respectively, with 12 bases between them. The CDR3 covers 14 residues. Germline V gene sequence: CDR1 LGHDT, CDR2 YNNKEL (reference sequence). CDR3 bases: TGTGCCAGCAGCCAGCAAGGGATGAGTCAGCCCCAGCATTTT. Translation: CASSQQGMSQPQHF.

J is TRBJ2-1 and V is TRBV6-5; 16 nucleotides match TRBD2. Trimming took 6 bases from V and 5 from J; bases not matched to a gene: 1. The CDR3 is 15 residues long. Germline V gives CDR1 MNHEY, CDR2 SVGAGI. Here the CDR3 reads CASRGLAGGNNEQFF. CDR3 sequence (DNA): TGTGCCAGCAGGGGACTAGCGGGGGGGAACAATGAGCAGTTCTTC.

The chain has TRBV7-3 and TRBJ2-3; possible D gene TRBD1, 8 bases. Germline CDR1 SGHTA, CDR2 FQGTGA. The V end lost 8 bases, the J end lost 6 bases, and 18 bases lay between the germline ends. This CDR3 has 14 residues. CDR3 protein: CASSTGGAGDTQYF. The CDR3 nucleotides are TGTGCCAGCTCAACAGGGGGGGCCGGGGATACGCAGTATTTT.

V usage is TRBV20-1 and J usage is TRBJ2-5, with 13 positions matching TRBD2. The germline V gene encodes CDR1 DFQATT and CDR2 SNEGSKA (reference sequence). The CDR3 is 16 residues long. With 6 bases clipped from V and 0 bases from J, the junction kept 7 bases outside the gene matches. The CDR3 sequence: CSASPGLAGYQETQYF. The CDR3 region has the DNA TGCAGTGCATCTCCGGGACTAGCGGGGTACCAAGAGACCCAGTACTTC.

The V and J genes are TRBV6-5 and TRBJ1-1, with a weak D call TRBD1 (5 bases). This CDR3 has 13 amino acids. V was shortened by 10 bases and J by 3 bases, with 15 bases between the two germline ends. Germline V lookup: CDR1 MNHEY, CDR2 SVGAGI. The CDR3 DNA reads TGTGCCACCCTAGGGACGCCCGACACTGAAGCTTTCTTT. Translated: CATLGTPDTEAFF.

The chain is built from TRBV7-6 and TRBJ2-5; D may correspond to TRBD1 or TRBD2 (5 bases each). Germline-derived CDR1 and CDR2 are SGHVS and FNYEAQ. V was shortened by 4 bases and J by 5 bases, with 14 bases between the two germline ends. The CDR3 is 14 residues long. The CDR3 sequence: CASSYQGRGETQYF. Here the CDR3 DNA reads TGTGCCAGCAGCTACCAGGGACGAGGGGAGACCCAGTACTTC.

This clonotype was counted at least ten times. The chain links TRBV2 to TRBJ2-3; no clear D. The CDR3 covers 12 residues. Germline lookup yields CDR1 SNHLY and CDR2 FYNNEI. Deletions cut 6 bases from V and 2 bases from J, with 6 bases between. The CDR3 loop is CASRDDTDTQYF. CDR3 DNA sequence: TGTGCCAGCAGAGATGACACAGATACGCAGTATTTT. The complete variable domain, with remaining parts taken from reference TRBV2 and TRBJ2-3, reads EPEVTQTPSHQVTQMGQEVILRCVPISNHLYFYWYRQILGQKVEFLVSFYNNEISEKSEIFDDQFSVERPDGSNFTLKIRSTKLEDSAMYFCASRDDTDTQYFGPGTRLTVL.

The chain uses TRBV6-2 or TRBV6-3 and TRBJ2-7; the D gene is possibly TRBD2 (5 bases). Looked up from germline, CDR1 is MNHEY and CDR2 is SVGEGT. Trimming left V 5 bases short and J 4 bases short, with 9 bases between. The CDR3 extends over 12 amino acids. In DNA, the CDR3 is TGTGCCAGCAGTGAGGACTGGTACGAGCAGTACTTC. It encodes CASSEDWYEQYF.

The rearrangement links TRBV6-5 to TRBJ1-3, with D unclear. The length of the CDR3 is 13 residues. Germline lookup yields CDR1 MNHEY and CDR2 SVGAGI. Trimming removed 2 bases at V and 4 bases at J, with 6 bases between. The CDR3 DNA is TGTGCCAGCAGTTACCCTGGAGGAAACACCATATATTTT. Amino acid sequence: CASSYPGGNTIYF.

The chain carries TRBV2 and TRBJ2-5; D is uncertain. The V end was cut by 10 bases, the J end by 5 bases, with 20 bases between. This CDR3 is built from 14 residues. Germline V gene data show CDR1 as SNHLY and CDR2 as FYNNEI. The CDR3 DNA follows: TGTGCCACCCTTCGTAGAGCATTTGAGGAGACCCAGTACTTC. It translates to CATLRRAFEETQYF.

The V and J genes are TRBV12-3 or TRBV12-4 and TRBJ1-2; 7 bases fit TRBD1. This CDR3 has 12 amino acids. V gave up 4 bases and J gave up 7 bases; unmatched junction bases: 3. For the CDR3, the DNA is TGTGCCAGCAGTTCCAACAGGGGTGGCTACACCTTC. Amino acid sequence: CASSSNRGGYTF.

Many counts were recorded for this clonotype. Germline is not matched at one junction end, which may reflect a read error. The chain links TRBV7-7 to TRBJ1-4; D is unclear. The CDR3 runs to 13 residues. CDR1 SSHAT and CDR2 FNYEAQ come from the germline V gene (reference sequence). The CDR3 sequence is CASSLGSNEKLFF. CDR3 DNA sequence: TGTGCTAGCAGCCTGGGCAGTAATGAAAAACTGTTTTTT.

The table lists this clonotype with a few counts. The CDR3 nucleotides are TGTGCCAGCAGCTCCAGACAGGGAAACACCGGGGAGCTGTTTTTT. Its protein is CASSSRQGNTGELFF. The chain joins TRBV11-2 to TRBJ2-2, with 7 nucleotides matching TRBD1. The V and J ends lost 4 bases and 2 bases, in that order; junction bases with no gene match: 4. Germline assignment: CDR1 SGHAT and CDR2 FQNNGV. This CDR3 region has 15 residues.

The sample holds a few counts of this clonotype. V gene TRBV5-1 combines with J gene TRBJ1-2; D gene unclear. The germline V and J ends were trimmed by 4 bases and 8 bases, with 18 bases remaining between them. Germline lookup yields CDR1 SGHRS and CDR2 YFSETQ. The CDR3 length is 14 residues. The CDR3 DNA is TGCGCCAGCAGCCCAGACTTTCCTACGGGGGGCTACACCTTC. Its protein is CASSPDFPTGGYTF.

This clonotype was observed a few times. V and J are TRBV3-1 and TRBJ2-7, with unresolved D. The CDR3 extends over 14 amino acids. V was pared by 0 bases and J by 4 bases, with 10 bases between. Germline-derived CDR1 and CDR2 are LGHDT and YNNKEL (reference sequence). The CDR3 here is CASSQEGTTYEQYF. CDR3 DNA: TGTGCCAGCAGCCAAGAGGGCACTACTTACGAGCAGTACTTC.

This clonotype was seen a handful of times. The chain combines TRBV7-9 with TRBJ2-1, with 7 bases aligning to TRBD2. Germline-derived CDR1 and CDR2 are SEHNR and FQNEAQ (reference sequence). The CDR3 extends over 14 amino acids. J lost 6 bases, V lost 5 bases, and 7 bases had no gene match. In nucleotides, the CDR3 is TGTGCCAGCAGCGACCAGTCTAGCGGCAATGAGCAGTTCTTC. Its translation is CASSDQSSGNEQFF.

This clonotype appeared a few times. The chain uses TRBV29-1 and TRBJ2-1; TRBD2 matches at 9 bases. Germline V gives CDR1 SQVTM, CDR2 ANQGSEA. V was clipped by 1 base and J by 5 bases; unmatched bases: 15. The CDR3 loop spans 18 amino acids. The CDR3 reads CSVEVHGGGDLGDNEQFF. The DNA of the CDR3 is TGCAGCGTTGAAGTTCATGGCGGGGGGGACCTAGGCGACAATGAGCAGTTCTTC.

There are a few counts of this clonotype. This sequence joins TRBV3-1 and TRBJ2-2, with D tentatively TRBD1 (5 bases). Trimming removed 5 bases at V and 2 bases at J, with 9 bases between. The CDR3 sequence is 14 residues long. The germline V gene has CDR1 LGHDT and CDR2 YNNKEL (reference sequence). The CDR3 protein is CASSKGANTGELFF. The CDR3 coding sequence is TGTGCCAGCAGCAAAGGGGCAAACACCGGGGAGCTGTTTTTT.

This chain connects TRBV7-6 to TRBJ1-5; 8 nucleotides line up with TRBD1. Trimming took 2 bases from V and 6 from J; bases not matched to a gene: 6. Germline loops: CDR1 SGHVS, CDR2 FNYEAQ. CDR3 size: 15 residues. The CDR3 DNA is TGTGCCAGCAGCTTACCCACAGGGGGTGGTCAGCCCCAGCATTTT. Translated, it gives CASSLPTGGGQPQHF. Based on the CDR3 plus reference TRBV7-6 and TRBJ1-5, the full variable domain is GAGVSQSPRYKVTKRGQDVALRCDPISGHVSLYWYRQALGQGPEFLTYFNYEAQQDKSGLPNDRFSAERPEGSISTLTIQRTEQRDSAMYRCASSLPTGGGQPQHFGDGTRLSIL.

This clonotype was observed at least ten times. The chain joins TRBV27 to TRBJ1-1; TRBD1 aligns across 11 bases. Germline lookup yields CDR1 MNHEY and CDR2 SMNVEV (reference sequence). This CDR3 region has 17 residues. The V segment lost 5 bases and the J segment 0 bases; nucleotides outside the gene matches: 8. CDR3 protein: CASSPRDRGVLNTEAFF. CDR3 DNA sequence: TGTGCCAGCAGTCCCCGGGACAGGGGGGTTCTGAACACTGAAGCTTTCTTT.

This clonotype was counted between two and nine times. V and J are TRBV19 and TRBJ2-2; 8 nucleotides agree with TRBD1. Germline loops: CDR1 LNHDA, CDR2 SQIVND (reference sequence). The CDR3 sequence is 14 residues long. The J segment lost 4 bases and the V segment lost 6 bases, leaving 4 bases of the junction unmatched. The CDR3 DNA reads TGTGCCAGTAGACAGGGGGTAGGCACCGGGGAGCTGTTTTTT. Amino acids: CASRQGVGTGELFF.

The chain has TRBV20-1 and TRBJ1-2; D not resolved. Germline V gene sequence: CDR1 DFQATT, CDR2 SNEGSKA (reference sequence). The CDR3 runs 12 residues. V lost 4 bases and J lost 8, with 14 bases in between. In DNA form, the CDR3 reads TGCAGTGCTATAGACCCTGTAGCGGGCTACACCTTC. Residues: CSAIDPVAGYTF.

The J gene is TRBJ1-6, the V gene TRBV18, with unresolved D. The CDR3 spans 14 residues. CDR1 and CDR2 (germline): KGHSH, LQKENI. V lost 3 bases, J lost 8 bases, and 11 bases lay in between. The CDR3 region is CASSPAETDSPLHF. CDR3 sequence (DNA): TGTGCCAGCTCACCCGCAGAAACGGATTCACCCCTCCACTTT.